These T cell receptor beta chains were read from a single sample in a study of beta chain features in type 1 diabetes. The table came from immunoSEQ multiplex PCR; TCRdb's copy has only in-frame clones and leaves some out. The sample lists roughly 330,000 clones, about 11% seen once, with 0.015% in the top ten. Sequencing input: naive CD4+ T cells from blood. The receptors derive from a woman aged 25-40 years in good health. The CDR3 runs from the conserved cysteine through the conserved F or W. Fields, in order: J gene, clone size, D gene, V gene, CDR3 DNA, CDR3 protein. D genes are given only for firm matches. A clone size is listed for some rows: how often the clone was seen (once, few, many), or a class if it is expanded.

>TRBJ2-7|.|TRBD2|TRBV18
TGTGCCAGCTCACCACTTGAGGGACGCGGGGGGTTTTACGAGCAGTACTTC
CASSPLEGRGGFYEQYF
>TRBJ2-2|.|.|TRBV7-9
TGTGCCAGCAGCTTCCCTAGAGGGAACACCGGGGAGCTGTTTTTT
CASSFPRGNTGELFF
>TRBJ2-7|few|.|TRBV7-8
TGTGCCAGCAGCCCACAGGGATCGCGGCCTTACGAGCAGTACTTC
CASSPQGSRPYEQYF
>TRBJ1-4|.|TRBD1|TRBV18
TGTGCCAGCTCAGTTGGACAGGGATTACGAGAAAAACTGTTTTTT
CASSVGQGLREKLFF
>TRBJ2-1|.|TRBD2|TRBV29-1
TGCAGCGTTGAACCCCCGGGGGAGGGGACGCAGTTCTTC
CSVEPPGEGTQFF
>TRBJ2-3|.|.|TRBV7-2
TGTGCCAGCAGCTTAGCCGCGGATACGCAGTATTTT
CASSLAADTQYF
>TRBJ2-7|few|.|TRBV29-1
TGCAGCGTTGATGGGGCAGGTCGAGAGCAGTACTTC
CSVDGAGREQYF
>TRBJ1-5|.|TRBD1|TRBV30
TGTGCCTGGAGCCCAGGACAGGCCCTGGGCCAGCCCCAGCATTTT
CAWSPGQALGQPQHF
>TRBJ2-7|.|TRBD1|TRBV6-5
TGTGCCAGCAGTTACTCGTGGGACAGGTCCTACGAGCAGTACTTC
CASSYSWDRSYEQYF
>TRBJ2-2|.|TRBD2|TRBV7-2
TGTGCCAGCAGCCAGACACTTAGCGGGATGAACACCGGGGAGCTGTTTTTT
CASSQTLSGMNTGELFF
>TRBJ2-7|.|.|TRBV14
TGTGCCAGCAGCCAAGACCTGGACAGACTCTTCTACGAGCAGTACTTC
CASSQDLDRLFYEQYF
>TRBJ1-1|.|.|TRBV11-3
TGTGCCAGCCTCGAGGCGAGGCACACTGAAGCTTTCTTT
CASLEARHTEAFF
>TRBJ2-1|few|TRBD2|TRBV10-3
TGTGCCATCAGCGGGACTAGCGGGAGTTGGAATGAGCAGTTCTTC
CAISGTSGSWNEQFF
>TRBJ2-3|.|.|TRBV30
TGTGCCTGGACCCCAGGGTCAAATACGCAGTATTTT
CAWTPGSNTQYF
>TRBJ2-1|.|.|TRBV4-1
TGCGCCAGCAGCCAAGAAGTGGGGACTGAGGAGCAGTTCTTC
CASSQEVGTEEQFF
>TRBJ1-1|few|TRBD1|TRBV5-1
TGCGCCAGCAGCTTGGTTCCGAGGGGGCTAGGTTTGGCTTTCTTT
CASSLVPRGLGLAFF
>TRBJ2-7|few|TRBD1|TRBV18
TGTGCCAGCTCACCACTCGGGACAGGGGGTGGCGAGCAGTACTTC
CASSPLGTGGGEQYF
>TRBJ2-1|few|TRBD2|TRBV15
TGTGCCACCAGCGCGCGTCCTGGACTAGCGGGAGCGGTTGAGCAGTTCTTC
CATSARPGLAGAVEQFF
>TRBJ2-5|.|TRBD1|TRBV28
TGTGCCAGCAGTAGTCAGGGACAGACCTACCAAGAGACCCAGTACTTC
CASSSQGQTYQETQYF
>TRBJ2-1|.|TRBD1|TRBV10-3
TGTGCCATCAGTGAAGGGACAGGGGTTGGGAATGAGCAGTTCTTC
CAISEGTGVGNEQFF
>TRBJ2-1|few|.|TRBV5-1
TGCGCCAGCAGCTTGTTTCAGGGTGCGAATGAGCAGTTCTTC
CASSLFQGANEQFF
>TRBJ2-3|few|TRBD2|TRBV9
TGTGCCAGCAGCGTAGCAGCTAGCGGGAGTGTTTTAACAGATACGCAGTATTTT
CASSVAASGSVLTDTQYF
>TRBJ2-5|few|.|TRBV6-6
TGTGCCAGCAGTTACTCGGGCAGGTCTCAAGAGACCCAGTACTTC
CASSYSGRSQETQYF
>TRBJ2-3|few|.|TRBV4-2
TGTGCCAGCAGCCAAGCGGAGGCGGGCACAGATACGCAGTATTTT
CASSQAEAGTDTQYF
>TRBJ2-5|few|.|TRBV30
TGTGCCTGGAGTGTACGGATCCGAGATGGGGCCCAAGAGACCCAGTACTTC
CAWSVRIRDGAQETQYF
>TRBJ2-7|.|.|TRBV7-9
TGTGCCAGCAACCCACAGGGCGTCCTGAACGAGCAGTACTTC
CASNPQGVLNEQYF
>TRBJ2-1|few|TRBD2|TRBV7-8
TGTGCCAGCAGTCGGACTAGCGGGAGCAATGAGCAGTTCTTC
CASSRTSGSNEQFF
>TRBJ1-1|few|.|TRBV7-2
TGTGCCAGCAGCCCTCGAGCGTCCGTGGCAGCTTTCTTT
CASSPRASVAAFF
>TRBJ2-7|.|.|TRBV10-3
TGTGCCATCAGCGCCCCAGGGACACCATCCTACGAGCAGTACTTC
CAISAPGTPSYEQYF
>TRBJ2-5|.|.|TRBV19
TGTGCCAGTAGTCCTGTCGACGGGATTTCTCGTCGGGAGACCCAGTACTTC
CASSPVDGISRRETQYF
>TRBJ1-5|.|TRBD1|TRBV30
TGTGCGGAAGGACAGGCCGATGGGCCCCAGCATTTT
CAEGQADGPQHF
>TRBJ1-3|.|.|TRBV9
TGTGCCAGCAGCGGGCGCCCTGACAGCACTGGAAACACCATATATTTT
CASSGRPDSTGNTIYF
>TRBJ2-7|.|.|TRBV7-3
TGTGCCAGCAGCTTATCGCCGGGACATGCCTACGAGCAGTACTTC
CASSLSPGHAYEQYF
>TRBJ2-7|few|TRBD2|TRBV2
TGTGCCAGCAGACGAGGACTAGCGGGCTACGAGCAGTACTTC
CASRRGLAGYEQYF
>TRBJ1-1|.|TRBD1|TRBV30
TGTGCCTGGAGTATCCGGGACAGGGGTTTGTCTGAAGCTTTCTTT
CAWSIRDRGLSEAFF